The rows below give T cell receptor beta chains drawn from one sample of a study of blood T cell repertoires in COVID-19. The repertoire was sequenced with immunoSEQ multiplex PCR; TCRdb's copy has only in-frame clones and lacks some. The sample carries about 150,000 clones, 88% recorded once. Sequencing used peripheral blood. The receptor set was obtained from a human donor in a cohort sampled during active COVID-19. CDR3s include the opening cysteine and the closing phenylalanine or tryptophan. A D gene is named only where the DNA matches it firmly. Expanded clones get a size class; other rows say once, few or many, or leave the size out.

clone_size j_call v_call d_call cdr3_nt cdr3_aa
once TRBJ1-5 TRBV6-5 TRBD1 TGTGCCAGCAGCGGACAGGTAGGAAGCAATCAGCCCCAGCATTTT CASSGQVGSNQPQHF
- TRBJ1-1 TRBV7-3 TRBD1 TGTGCCAGCAGCTTACAGGGGGTTAACACTGAAGCTTTCTTT CASSLQGVNTEAFF
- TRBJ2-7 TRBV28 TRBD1 TGTGCCAGCAGACTCGACAGGGGTTTTTCCTACGAGCAGTACTTC CASRLDRGFSYEQYF
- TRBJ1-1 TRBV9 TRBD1 TGTGCCAGCAGCTTACAGGGGGCTTGGACTGAAGCTTTCTTT CASSLQGAWTEAFF
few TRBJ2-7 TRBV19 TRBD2 TGTGCCAGTAGTATAGTGGCTAGCGGAGACTACGAGCAGTACTTC CASSIVASGDYEQYF
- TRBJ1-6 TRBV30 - TGTGCCTCCACGAGAGGGGGTAAATCACCCCTCCACTTT CASTRGGKSPLHF
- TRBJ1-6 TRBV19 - TGTGCCAGTAGTCTCATGGGCCGGCCCTCCTATAATTCACCCCTCCACTTT CASSLMGRPSYNSPLHF
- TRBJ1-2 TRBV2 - TGTGCCAGCAGTGAAGAGCGGGCGGCGGGCTACACCTTC CASSEERAAGYTF
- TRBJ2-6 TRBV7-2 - TGTGCCAGCAGCATAACATCCGGGGCCAACGTCCTGACTTTC CASSITSGANVLTF
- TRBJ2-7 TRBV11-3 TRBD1 TGTGCCAGCAGTCTCAACTCCGGGACAGACTACGAGCAGTACTTC CASSLNSGTDYEQYF
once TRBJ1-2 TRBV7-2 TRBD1 TGTGCCAGCAGCGGATACGGGACAGTGTCTGATGGCTACACCTTC CASSGYGTVSDGYTF
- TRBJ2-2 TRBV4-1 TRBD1 TGCGCCAGCAGCCAATGGACAGGGGCGAACACCGGGGAGCTGTTTTTT CASSQWTGANTGELFF
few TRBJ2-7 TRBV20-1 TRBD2 TGCAGTGCTAGTAACGAACTAGCGGGAGGTCCCTACGAGCAGTACTTC CSASNELAGGPYEQYF
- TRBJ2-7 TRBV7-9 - TGTGCCAGCAGCCGGGCCGCCGGGGGGCACTACGAGCAGTACTTC CASSRAAGGHYEQYF
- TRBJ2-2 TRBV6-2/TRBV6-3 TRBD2 TGTGCCAGCAGTTACCCGACTAGCGGGAGGGCCCCGAACACCGGGGAGCTGTTTTTT CASSYPTSGRAPNTGELFF
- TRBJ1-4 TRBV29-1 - TGCAGCGTGCTACAGGCACCTTCTGAAAAACTGTTTTTT CSVLQAPSEKLFF
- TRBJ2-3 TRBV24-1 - TGTGCCACCAGTTTCAGGGAAGGTACGCAGTATTTT CATSFREGTQYF
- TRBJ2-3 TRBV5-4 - TGTGCCAGCAGCTTGGCCCAAGCCCGACTAACAGATACGCAGTATTTT CASSLAQARLTDTQYF
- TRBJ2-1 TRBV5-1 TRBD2 TGCGCCAGCAGCCGCGGGAGGGAGAATGAGCAGTTCTTC CASSRGRENEQFF
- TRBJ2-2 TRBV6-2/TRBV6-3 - TGTGCCAGCAGTTACCCCCAGGGTGGGCTGTTTTTT CASSYPQGGLFF
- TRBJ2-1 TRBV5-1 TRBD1 TGCGCCAGCAGCTTGACCGGGACAGGGGTCGATGAGCAGTTCTTC CASSLTGTGVDEQFF
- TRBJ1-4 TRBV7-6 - TGTGCCAGCAGCTCGTGGGACATTACAGACGAAAAACTGTTTTTT CASSSWDITDEKLFF
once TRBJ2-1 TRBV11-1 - TGTGCCAGCGGGCATAACGTACATGACCTGGGGCAGTTCTTC CASGHNVHDLGQFF
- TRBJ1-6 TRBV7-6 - TGTGCCAGCAGCTTAGTGCAGGGGTCGGGTTCACCCCTCCACTTT CASSLVQGSGSPLHF
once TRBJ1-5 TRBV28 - TGTGCCAGCCCGTCCGGTTGGCAGCCCCAGCATTTT CASPSGWQPQHF
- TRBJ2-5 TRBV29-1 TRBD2 TGCAGCGTTCGACTAGCGGGAGCCCCCCAAGAGACCCAGTACTTC CSVRLAGAPQETQYF
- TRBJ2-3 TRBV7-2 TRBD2 TGTGCCAGCAGCCAACGACTAGCGGCAGATACGCAGTATTTT CASSQRLAADTQYF
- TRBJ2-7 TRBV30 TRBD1 TGTGCCTGGAGCGGACAGGGATCCTACGAGCAGTACTTC CAWSGQGSYEQYF
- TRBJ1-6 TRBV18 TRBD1 TGTGCCAGCTCACCAAGAGGGACAGGGGAAGGGAATTCACCCCTCCACTTT CASSPRGTGEGNSPLHF
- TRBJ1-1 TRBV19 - TGTGCCAGTGCCCGACAGAACACTGAAGCTTTCTTT CASARQNTEAFF
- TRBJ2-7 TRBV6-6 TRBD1 TGTGCCAGCAGTTACTATCCGGGACAGGGGGGTGAGCAGTACTTC CASSYYPGQGGEQYF
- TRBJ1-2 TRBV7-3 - TGTGCCAGCAGCTTAAGTCAGGGGTATGGCTACACCTTC CASSLSQGYGYTF
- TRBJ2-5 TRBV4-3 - TGCGCCAGCAGCCTTCAGCGGGCCCTTAAAGAGACCCAGTACTTC CASSLQRALKETQYF
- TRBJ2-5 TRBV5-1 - TGCGCCAGCAGCTCCGGGATAACCCAAGAGACCCAGTACTTC CASSSGITQETQYF
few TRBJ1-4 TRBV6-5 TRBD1 TGTGCCAGCAGTTACTCCCCAGGGGGAGGTAATGAAAAACTGTTTTTT CASSYSPGGGNEKLFF
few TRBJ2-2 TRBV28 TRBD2 TGTGCCAGCAGTTTATTGCCAGCGGGAGTCCCGAACACCGGGGAGCTGTTTTTT CASSLLPAGVPNTGELFF
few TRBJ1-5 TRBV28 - TGTGCCAGCAGTTTATTTTCGTATCAGCCCCAGCATTTT CASSLFSYQPQHF
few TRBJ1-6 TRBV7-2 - TGTGCCAGCAGCCCGTTGACAGGATATAATTCACCCCTCCACTTT CASSPLTGYNSPLHF
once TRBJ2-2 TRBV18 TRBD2 TGTGCCAGCCCCGGGCTAGCGGGGGGACTGGCGAACACCGGGGAGCTGTTTTTT CASPGLAGGLANTGELFF
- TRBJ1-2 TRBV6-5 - TGTGCCAGCAGTCAACGGGGGGCGCTGGCCGGCTACACCTTC CASSQRGALAGYTF
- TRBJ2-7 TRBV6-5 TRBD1 TGTGCCAGCAGGCCGGGACAGGGCTCCTACGAGCAGTACTTC CASRPGQGSYEQYF
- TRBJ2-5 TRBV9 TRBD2 TGTGCCAGCACCCGCGGCGGGAGACGGCAAGAGACCCAGTACTTC CASTRGGRRQETQYF
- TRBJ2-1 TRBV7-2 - TGTGCCAGCAGCTTTCGGATCTTACAGACGTCCTACAATGAGCAGTTCTTC CASSFRILQTSYNEQFF
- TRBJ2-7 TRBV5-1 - TGCGCCAGCAGCTTGGCGGGGACTTCTACTTACGAGCAGTACTTC CASSLAGTSTYEQYF
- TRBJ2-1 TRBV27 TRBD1 TGTGCCAGCAGTTTCCGACAGGGGAGCTCCTACAATGAGCAGTTCTTC CASSFRQGSSYNEQFF
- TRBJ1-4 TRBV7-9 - TGTGCCAGCAGCCGACAGGAGGTAAATGAAAAACTGTTTTTT CASSRQEVNEKLFF
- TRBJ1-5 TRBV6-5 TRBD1 TGTGCCAGCAGACAAAACAGGGGGAACAATCAGCCCCAGCATTTT CASRQNRGNNQPQHF
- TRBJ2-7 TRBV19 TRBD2 TGTGCCAGTAGTGCGAGCGGGGGCCTCGAGCAGTACTTC CASSASGGLEQYF
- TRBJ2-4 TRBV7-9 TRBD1 TGTGCCAGCAGCTCCGGACAGGGCGGCGGTCATGGCAACATTCAGTACTTC CASSSGQGGGHGNIQYF
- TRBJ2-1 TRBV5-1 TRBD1 TGCGCCAGCAGCTTGGTGGACAGGACCTACAATGAGCAGTTCTTC CASSLVDRTYNEQFF
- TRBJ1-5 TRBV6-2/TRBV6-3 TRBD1 TGTGCCAGCAGCACCGACAGGGAAAGTCAGCCCCAGCATTTT CASSTDRESQPQHF
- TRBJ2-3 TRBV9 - TGTGCCAGCAGCGTAGGAGGGACTTCCTCTGGAGATACGCAGTATTTT CASSVGGTSSGDTQYF
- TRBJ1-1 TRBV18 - TGTGCCAGCTCACCACAAACAGGGTCGAACACTGAAGCTTTCTTT CASSPQTGSNTEAFF
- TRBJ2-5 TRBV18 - TGTGCCAGCTCACCCAGCCAAGAGACCCAGTACTTC CASSPSQETQYF
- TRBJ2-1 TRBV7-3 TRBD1 TGTGCCAGCAGCTCGCAGGGGGCTGGCTCCTACAATGAGCAGTTCTTC CASSSQGAGSYNEQFF